The following is a T cell receptor (beta chain) sequence with its context. It has no known antigen specificity. No per-base quality is available; no much larger clone lies one base away. This record comes from a study of shared T cell receptors in the human thymus (dated by TCRdb to the early 2020s). As for the study more broadly: The study examined how self-reactive, shared T-cell receptor alpha chains are generated in the human thymus.

The CDR3, from cysteine to phenylalanine, totals 15 residues. Only the CDR3 DNA is retained, 45 bases long and in frame from the first base. CDR1 and CDR2, looked up from the germline V gene (reference sequence), are WNHNN and SYGVQD. Unmatched junction bases come to 5, with V trimmed by 2 bases and J by 1 base. The library was generated by the immunoSEQ multiplex PCR assay. Held by TCRdb, this immuneACCESS table contains in-frame sequences only and omits some clones. Under half of the omission traces to an unresolved V gene where checked; the cause of the rest is unknown. The sample profile shows roughly 700,000 clones; over 75% of them were found once. The ten largest clones take up around 0.0099% of the sample. These same records also appear under a second study, on human thymus T cells. As described in the second report: Immunologically healthy infants undergoing open corrective cardiac surgery for congenital heart defects in Finland were used as donors. Thymus tissue was obtained as surgical resects removed during corrective cardiac surgery. V and J gene segment usage appeared biased in both thymic and peripheral blood repertoires. The related research reported highly overlapping thymic TCR repertoires among unrelated individuals. The study used under 10 infant thymus samples plus four related peripheral blood samples to characterize TCR alpha and beta repertoires. The infant donors were about 7 to 244 days old, and the cohort included five to seven males and two females. Thymocytes were mechanically released from the tissue and were stored as pellets of about 8.5-31 million cells at -70 degrees C. A QIAsymphony instrument was used to extract genomic DNA from frozen cell pellets. TCRB and TCRAD loci were amplified from a standardized quantity of quality-controlled genomic DNA using the immunoSEQ multiplex PCR assay. Amplicons spanned the V(D)J region at a length sufficient to cover the CDR3 and identify V and J genes. The commercial immunoSEQ service was used to sequence amplicons on an Illumina platform. Corrections for primer bias and sequencing errors followed previously described methods, while TCRAD and TCRB definitions were based on the IMGT database. Analysis of the repertoires was done with immunoSEQ Analyzer 3.0 and VDJTools and included basic statistics, V/J segment usage, diversity estimates, rarefaction and pairwise overlap. Diversity was estimated with Chao1, ChaoE, Efron-Thisted, Shannon and inverse Simpson indices, and also on datasets down-sampled to the smallest sample. Repertoire overlap used strict matching of CDR3 nucleotide sequence, V gene and J gene, with Jaccard-based multidimensional scaling clustering. On average, thymus samples yielded roughly 770,000 unique TCRB clonotypes, whereas blood samples yielded about 80,000.

The origin of this receptor is a boy younger than two with a congenital heart defect. Donor details come from another sample of the same person, matched by shared clones. This chain joins TRBV10-1 to TRBJ2-7; 7 of the junction bases match TRBD2. The sample comprised thymocytes. The nucleotide sequence is TGCGCCAGCAGTGAGATTAGCGGGCCATCCTACGAGCAGTACTTC. Its translation reads: CASSEISGPSYEQYF.